The 5 T cell receptor beta chains below all came from one sample that was sequenced in a study of T cells after yellow fever vaccination. TCRdb re-derived calls from the 5' RACE reads in MiXCR, one entry per CDR3 protein. The profile covers roughly 260,000 distinct CDR3 sequences, with 10% to 15% appearing a single time and 0.4% to 0.65% taken by the ten largest. The source was CD4+ T cells sorted from PBMCs, collected 45 days after the yellow fever booster vaccination. The receptors shown here come from a man aged 25-45 years who received the YFV17D yellow fever vaccine.

A few counts support this clonotype. The chain uses TRBV29-1 and TRBJ2-3, with 9 positions matching TRBD2. Trimming removed 4 bases from V and 8 bases from J; junction bases left unmatched: 10. Germline V gene lookup returns CDR1 SQVTM and CDR2 ANQGSEA. The CDR3 is 14 amino acids. CDR3 residues: CSVGGGRGPGTQYF. The CDR3 nucleotides read TGCAGCGTTGGGGGCGGGAGGGGCCCCGGTACGCAGTATTTT.

The chain recombines TRBV5-1 with TRBJ2-1, with D possibly matching TRBD2 (5 bases). CDR3 length: 15 amino acids. Per germline, CDR1 SGHRS and CDR2 YFSETQ. Trimming removed 2 bases at V and 5 bases at J, with 14 bases between. The CDR3: CASSFQSGPNNEQFF. The DNA of the CDR3 is TGCGCCAGCAGCTTCCAAAGCGGACCTAACAATGAGCAGTTCTTC.

This clonotype has a handful of counts. V is TRBV10-2 and J is TRBJ2-7; perhaps TRBD2 as D (6 bases). V shed 9 bases and J shed 7 bases, with 19 bases lying between them. The CDR3 has 13 amino acids. The V gene's germline CDR1 is WSHSY and CDR2 SAAADI. CDR3 DNA: TGCGCCAGTAGGGGACTTCCCGAGGGGGAGCAGTACTTC. Its protein is CASRGLPEGEQYF.

This clonotype was found a few times. The chain has TRBV20-1 and TRBJ2-3; TRBD1 aligns across 11 bases. The junction had 7 bases not matched to a gene; V was cut back by 5 bases and J by 0 bases. The CDR3 contains 16 residues. Germline loops: CDR1 DFQATT, CDR2 SNEGSKA (reference sequence). CDR3 loop: CSAPTGTGGSTDTQYF. DNA of the CDR3: TGCAGTGCTCCTACCGGGACAGGGGGTAGCACAGATACGCAGTATTTT.

A few counts support this clonotype. This chain links TRBV5-6 with TRBJ2-1, with D possibly matching TRBD2 (6 bases). The CDR3 is 16 residues long. Germline loops: CDR1 SGHDT, CDR2 YYEEEE. The V end lost 1 base, the J end lost 10 bases, and 21 bases lay between the germline ends. The CDR3 protein is CASSLRIAVIGGEQFF. In DNA, the CDR3 is TGTGCCAGCAGCTTGCGGATAGCGGTCATAGGTGGGGAGCAGTTCTTC. The full variable domain, with the rest looked up from reference TRBV5-6 and TRBJ2-1, is DAGVTQSPTHLIKTRGQQVTLRCSPKSGHDTVSWYQQALGQGPQFIFQYYEEEERQRGNFPDRFSGHQFPNYSSELNVNALLLGDSALYLCASSLRIAVIGGEQFFGPGTRLTVL.